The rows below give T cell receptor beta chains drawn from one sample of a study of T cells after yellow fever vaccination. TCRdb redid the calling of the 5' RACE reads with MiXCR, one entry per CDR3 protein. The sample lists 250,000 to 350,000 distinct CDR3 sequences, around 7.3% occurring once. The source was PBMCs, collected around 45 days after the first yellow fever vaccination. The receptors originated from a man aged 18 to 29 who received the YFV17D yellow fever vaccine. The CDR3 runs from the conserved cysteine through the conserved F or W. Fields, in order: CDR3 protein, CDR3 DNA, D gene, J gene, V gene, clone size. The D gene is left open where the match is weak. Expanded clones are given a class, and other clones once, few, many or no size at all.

CASRLTSRGGEQYF,TGTGCCAGCAGACTCACCTCCAGGGGGGGCGAGCAGTACTTC,NA,TRBJ2-7,TRBV12-3/TRBV12-4,many
CASSLVAGTNTGELFF,TGTGCCAGCAGTTTAGTAGCGGGGACGAACACCGGGGAGCTGTTTTTT,TRBD2,TRBJ2-2,TRBV27,NA
CSARGSLGGTDTQYF,TGCAGTGCTAGAGGGAGTCTAGGGGGCACAGATACGCAGTATTTT,NA,TRBJ2-3,TRBV20-1,few
CASSPPGTSNTGELFF,TGCGCCAGCAGCCCCCCCGGGACTAGCAACACCGGGGAGCTGTTTTTT,TRBD2,TRBJ2-2,TRBV5-1,NA
CAMQQGAGEKLFF,TGTGCCATGCAACAGGGGGCGGGTGAAAAACTGTTTTTT,TRBD1,TRBJ1-4,TRBV6-6,few
CASSVEPSGGGTQYF,TGTGCCAGCAGCGTAGAACCTAGCGGGGGTGGTACGCAGTATTTT,TRBD2,TRBJ2-3,TRBV9,NA
CASSFGGAQYF,TGTGCCAGCAGCTTCGGAGGGGCCCAGTACTTC,NA,TRBJ2-5,TRBV7-8,NA
CTTTYADTQYF,TGCACCACCACCTACGCAGATACGCAGTATTTT,NA,TRBJ2-3,TRBV29-1,few
CASSQAGRTDEQYF,TGCGCCAGCAGCCAAGCAGGCAGGACGGACGAGCAGTACTTC,NA,TRBJ2-7,TRBV4-1,few
CASSLTEGVSGNQPQHF,TGTGCCAGCAGCTTAACCGAGGGGGTTTCTGGCAATCAGCCCCAGCATTTT,NA,TRBJ1-5,TRBV5-4,few
CASSDQENQPQHF,TGTGCCAGCAGCGACCAGGAGAATCAGCCCCAGCATTTT,NA,TRBJ1-5,TRBV7-8,NA
CASSIGGGGGETQYF,TGTGCCAGCAGCATTGGCGGCGGGGGAGGAGAGACCCAGTACTTC,TRBD2,TRBJ2-5,TRBV7-9,many
CASSPWAGLQETQYF,TGTGCCAGCAGTCCCTGGGCCGGACTACAAGAGACCCAGTACTTC,NA,TRBJ2-5,TRBV12-3/TRBV12-4,NA
CASSSISDSNQPQHF,TGCGCCAGCAGCTCTATATCGGATAGCAATCAGCCCCAGCATTTT,NA,TRBJ1-5,TRBV5-1,NA
CASSVEGGYGYTF,TGTGCCAGCAGCGTAGAAGGTGGCTATGGCTACACCTTC,NA,TRBJ1-2,TRBV9,few
CASSLVYGTGKTNYGYTF,TGTGCCAGCAGCTTAGTCTACGGGACAGGAAAAACTAACTATGGCTACACCTTC,TRBD1,TRBJ1-2,TRBV11-1,NA
CASSYAPGWETQYF,TGTGCCAGCAGCTACGCTCCGGGATGGGAGACCCAGTACTTC,NA,TRBJ2-5,TRBV5-6,few
CASSLGGGPGTDTQYF,TGCGCCAGCAGCCTTGGAGGGGGGCCTGGCACAGATACGCAGTATTTT,NA,TRBJ2-3,TRBV5-1,few
CASSLRDASTDTQYF,TGTGCCAGCAGCTTACGGGACGCCTCCACAGATACGCAGTATTTT,NA,TRBJ2-3,TRBV7-9,few
CASSQDGYPNTGELFF,TGTGCCAGCAGCCAGGATGGTTACCCGAACACCGGGGAGCTGTTTTTT,NA,TRBJ2-2,TRBV6-1,few
CASHRDSGEQFF,TGTGCCAGCCACCGGGACAGTGGTGAGCAGTTCTTC,TRBD1,TRBJ2-1,TRBV12-3/TRBV12-4,many
CASTSTPRLSEEQFF,TGTGCCAGCACCTCAACCCCAAGACTCAGTGAGGAGCAGTTCTTC,NA,TRBJ2-1,TRBV12-3/TRBV12-4,NA
CASSLMIGGAGQPQHF,TGTGCCAGCAGCCTCATGATAGGGGGCGCCGGTCAGCCCCAGCATTTT,TRBD1,TRBJ1-5,TRBV7-2,NA
CASSLALRGLGETQYF,TGTGCCAGCAGCTTAGCCCTCAGGGGGCTGGGGGAGACCCAGTACTTC,TRBD1,TRBJ2-5,TRBV7-8,NA
CASRTNYGYTF,TGTGCCAGCCGGACGAACTATGGCTACACCTTC,NA,TRBJ1-2,TRBV19,NA
CACNTPSHLYEQYF,TGTGCCTGCAACACCCCTAGTCACCTCTACGAGCAGTACTTC,NA,TRBJ2-7,TRBV30,few
CASSQDPAYGYTF,TGCGCCAGCAGCCAAGATCCGGCGTATGGCTACACCTTC,NA,TRBJ1-2,TRBV4-3,many
CASSLKAGDEKLFF,TGCGCCAGCAGCTTGAAGGCGGGTGATGAAAAACTGTTTTTT,NA,TRBJ1-4,TRBV5-1,many
CASSVEDNSPLHF,TGTGCCAGCAGCGTAGAGGACAATTCACCCCTCCACTTT,NA,TRBJ1-6,TRBV9,few
CASSKGTTQETQYF,TGTGCCAGCAGCAAGGGGACGACCCAAGAGACCCAGTACTTC,NA,TRBJ2-5,TRBV6-2/TRBV6-3,few
CASSLGRYRDRVNQPQHF,TGTGCCAGCAGCTTAGGGCGCTACCGGGACAGGGTCAATCAGCCCCAGCATTTT,TRBD1,TRBJ1-5,TRBV7-2,NA
CSAPGGSTEAFF,TGCAGTGCTCCAGGAGGGAGCACTGAAGCTTTCTTT,NA,TRBJ1-1,TRBV20-1,NA
CASSHGLRGDDGGELFF,TGCGCCAGCAGCCATGGGTTGCGGGGGGACGACGGGGGGGAGCTGTTTTTT,TRBD2,TRBJ2-2,TRBV4-3,NA
CSAAPGQGSQPQHF,TGCAGTGCTGCGCCGGGACAGGGAAGTCAGCCCCAGCATTTT,TRBD1,TRBJ1-5,TRBV20-1,few
CSAWDRGGYGYTF,TGCAGTGCTTGGGACAGGGGAGGCTATGGCTACACCTTC,TRBD1,TRBJ1-2,TRBV20-1,NA
CASSQRGGPSEQFF,TGTGCCAGCAGCCAACGCGGGGGGCCGTCTGAGCAGTTCTTC,TRBD2,TRBJ2-1,TRBV3-1,NA
CASSPTCFGEQYF,TGTGCCAGCTCACCCACTTGTTTCGGCGAGCAGTACTTC,NA,TRBJ2-7,TRBV18,NA
CASSLVSGGINEQFF,TGTGCCAGCAGCTTAGTTAGCGGGGGGATCAATGAGCAGTTCTTC,TRBD2,TRBJ2-1,TRBV7-2,few
CASSTPGTRATEAFF,TGTGCCAGCTCAACACCCGGGACCCGAGCTACTGAAGCTTTCTTT,NA,TRBJ1-1,TRBV18,NA
CASSLGEGDRGVNQPQHF,TGTGCCAGCAGTTTGGGAGAGGGGGACCGAGGGGTTAATCAGCCCCAGCATTTT,NA,TRBJ1-5,TRBV12-3/TRBV12-4,few
CSAASPSTDTQYF,TGCAGTGCTGCTAGCCCTAGCACAGATACGCAGTATTTT,NA,TRBJ2-3,TRBV20-1,many
CASSLGGTGGGETQYF,TGCGCCAGCAGCTTGGGGGGAACAGGGGGCGGAGAGACCCAGTACTTC,TRBD1,TRBJ2-5,TRBV5-1,many
CASSLWGSTEAFF,TGCGCCAGCAGCTTGTGGGGTTCCACTGAAGCTTTCTTT,NA,TRBJ1-1,TRBV5-1,NA
CASSLIYRGDSYEQYF,TGTGCCAGCAGTTTAATTTACAGGGGGGACTCCTACGAGCAGTACTTC,TRBD1,TRBJ2-7,TRBV27,NA